A single sample gave rise to the 22 T cell receptor beta chains below, sequenced in a study of early T cells in non-severe SARS-CoV-2 infection. From the 5' RACE reads, TCRdb called clonotypes with MiXCR, one entry per CDR3 protein. The table lists fewer than 110,000 distinct CDR3 sequences, approximately 10% of them singletons. Input material: whole blood. The origin of the receptors is an adult who was a healthcare worker with PCR-confirmed SARS-CoV-2 infection or an uninfected control (not recorded which).

This clonotype was recorded at least ten times. The rearrangement joins TRBV10-3 to TRBJ2-7, with D maybe TRBD1 (5 bases). The CDR3 is made up of 12 amino acids. Per germline, CDR1 ENHRY and CDR2 SYGVKD. The V and J ends lost 4 bases and 3 bases respectively, with 7 bases between them. CDR3 coding DNA: TGTGCCATCAGTGGGCAGGGCTACGAGCAGTACTTC. It translates to CAISGQGYEQYF.

This clonotype has just a few counts. V gene TRBV25-1 combines with J gene TRBJ2-3, with D uncertain. V was shortened by 4 bases and J by 4 bases, with 3 bases between the two germline ends. Germline loops: CDR1 MGHDK, CDR2 SYGVNS. The CDR3 length is 11 residues. The CDR3 nucleotides are TGTGCCAGCAGTGCGGCAGATACGCAGTATTTT. It yields the protein CASSAADTQYF.

This clonotype came up a few times. The V and J genes are TRBV4-1 and TRBJ2-1; D is unclear. The germline gives CDR1 MGHRA, CDR2 YSYEKL. The V end lost 1 base, the J end lost 0 bases, and 7 bases lay between the germline ends. This CDR3 is 15 amino acids long. The DNA of the CDR3 is TGCGCCAGCAGCCAAGCTCTTAGCTCCTACAATGAGCAGTTCTTC. Residues: CASSQALSSYNEQFF.

This chain uses TRBV4-1 with TRBJ1-4; D might be TRBD1 (5 bases). The CDR3 contains 13 residues. V lost 1 base, J lost 8 bases, and 8 bases lay in between. Germline V gene data show CDR1 as MGHRA and CDR2 as YSYEKL. CDR3 sequence (DNA): TGCGCCAGCAGCCAAGCCGAGGGGGAAAAACTGTTTTTT. Encoded protein: CASSQAEGEKLFF.

This chain joins TRBV28 and TRBJ2-1; possible D gene TRBD2, 6 bases. Germline CDR1 is MDHEN and CDR2 is SYDVKM. The CDR3 has 14 amino acids. V shed 2 bases and J shed 12 bases, with 17 bases lying between them. The DNA for the CDR3 is TGTGCCAGCAGTTTAGGGGACTCCCGAATAGGGCAGTTCTTC. Translating gives CASSLGDSRIGQFF.

The chain uses TRBV5-1 and TRBJ2-3, with D possibly called TRBD1 or TRBD2 (5 bases each). Looked up from germline, CDR1 is SGHRS and CDR2 is YFSETQ. The length of the CDR3 is 15 residues. V was clipped by 0 bases and J by 2 bases, with 10 bases between them. The CDR3 sequence: CASSLDPGLTDTQYF. The CDR3 DNA follows: TGCGCCAGCAGCTTGGACCCGGGGCTCACAGATACGCAGTATTTT. The complete variable domain, with remaining parts taken from reference TRBV5-1 and TRBJ2-3, reads KAGVTQTPRYLIKTRGQQVTLSCSPISGHRSVSWYQQTPGQGLQFLFEYFSETQRNKGNFPGRFSGRQFSNSRSEMNVSTLELGDSALYLCASSLDPGLTDTQYFGPGTRLTVL.

This clonotype was counted between two and nine times. The genes are TRBV2 and TRBJ2-7; D is possibly TRBD2 (5 bases). Germline CDR1 reads SNHLY; CDR2 reads FYNNEI. The CDR3 length is 14 residues. V dropped 11 bases and J dropped 7 bases, with 24 bases sitting between them. The CDR3 DNA follows: TGTGCCGCCTCGGAGGCTCGTTACCTACGAGAGCAGTACTTC. Translated, it gives CAASEARYLREQYF.

In this sample, this clonotype turned up many times. The rearrangement joins TRBV7-9 to TRBJ1-1; 8 bases are shared with TRBD1. CDR3 length equals 13 residues. In germline, CDR1 is SEHNR, CDR2 FQNEAQ (reference sequence). V was pared by 3 bases and J by 8 bases, with 5 bases of the junction left unmatched. This chain's CDR3 is CASSFSRDREAFF. CDR3 in DNA: TGTGCCAGCAGCTTCTCGCGGGACAGGGAAGCTTTCTTT.

This clonotype came up many times. The genes are TRBV11-2 and TRBJ2-1; D uncertain. The CDR3 runs to 15 residues. The V end was cut by 0 bases, the J end by 0 bases, with 6 bases between. Germline values: CDR1 SGHAT, CDR2 FQNNGV. The CDR3, as DNA: TGTGCCAGCAGCTTAGATTGGACCTCCTACAATGAGCAGTTCTTC. Its protein is CASSLDWTSYNEQFF.

The CDR3 nucleotides read TGTGCCAGCGCAGGGAGGCAAGAGACCCAGTACTTC. It translates to CASAGRQETQYF. This chain connects TRBV2 to TRBJ2-5; D perhaps matches TRBD2 (6 bases). This CDR3 contains 12 residues. Germline CDR1 SNHLY, CDR2 FYNNEI. Between the trimmed V and J ends, which lost 8 bases and 2 bases, there was a span of 9 bases.

This chain joins TRBV3-1 and TRBJ2-7; unclear D gene. V dropped 0 bases and J dropped 3 bases, with 6 bases sitting between them. CDR1 is LGHDT and CDR2 is YNNKEL in the germline V gene (reference sequence). This CDR3 has 13 residues. The CDR3 sequence is CASSQDQGYEQYF. In DNA, the CDR3 is TGTGCCAGCAGCCAAGACCAAGGCTACGAGCAGTACTTC.

This clonotype was counted ten times or more. The chain combines TRBV6-2 or TRBV6-3 with TRBJ1-1; no definite D call. V lost 4 bases, J lost 5 bases, and 11 bases lay in between. The CDR3 has 13 amino acids. Per the germline V gene, CDR1 is MNHEY and CDR2 is SVGEGT. DNA of the CDR3: TGTGCCAGCAGTTTATTTCGCGTGACTGAAGCTTTCTTT. Residues: CASSLFRVTEAFF.

A few counts support this clonotype. The rearrangement uses TRBV6-5 and TRBJ2-1; TRBD2 matches 7 bases. V was pared by 5 bases and J by 3 bases, with 7 bases of the junction left unmatched. Germline-derived CDR1 and CDR2 are MNHEY and SVGAGI. This CDR3 has 15 residues. CDR3 region: CASSLTWDYYNEQFF. CDR3 nucleotides: TGTGCCAGCAGTCTTACCTGGGACTACTACAATGAGCAGTTCTTC.

This clonotype was counted a few times. The chain combines TRBV12-3 or TRBV12-4 with TRBJ2-7, with 10 bases fitting TRBD1. The CDR3 is 13 residues long. Trimming at V came to 5 bases and at J to 9 bases, leaving 7 bases not matched to a gene. CDR3 in amino acids: CASSPGQGHGQYF. In DNA, the CDR3 is TGTGCCAGCAGTCCGGGACAGGGGCACGGGCAGTACTTC.

This clonotype has ten or more counts. The chain links TRBV6-6 to TRBJ2-1; 7 bases map to TRBD2. With 11 bases clipped from V and 0 bases from J, the junction kept 7 bases outside the gene matches. From germline, CDR1 is MNHNY and CDR2 SVGAGI (reference sequence). This CDR3 region has 14 residues. Written as DNA, the CDR3 is TGTGCCGGAGCCGGCGGGAGCTCCTACAATGAGCAGTTCTTC. Residues: CAGAGGSSYNEQFF.

The V gene is TRBV7-9, the J gene TRBJ2-7; D call uncertain. CDR1 is SEHNR, CDR2 FQNEAQ, per germline (reference sequence). Trimming left V 2 bases short and J 6 bases short, with 11 bases between. The CDR3 loop spans 13 amino acids. The CDR3 DNA reads as TGTGCCAGCAGCTTACTTTCGAGACGCGAGCAGTACTTC. This codes for CASSLLSRREQYF.

This clonotype was counted at least ten times. The V gene is TRBV7-8, the J gene TRBJ2-5; a possible D gene is TRBD2 (6 bases). Trimming shortened V by 3 bases and J by 4 bases, and 24 bases separated the two germline ends. Germline V gives CDR1 SGHVS, CDR2 FQNEAQ. CDR3 length: 18 amino acids. Here the CDR3 reads CASSLGTGRGSGGETQYF. The CDR3 DNA reads as TGTGCCAGCAGCTTGGGAACGGGACGGGGGAGTGGAGGAGAGACCCAGTACTTC.

The rearrangement uses TRBV29-1 and TRBJ2-2, with unresolved D. The CDR3 covers 14 residues. V shed 3 bases and J shed 1 base, with 9 bases lying between them. The V gene's germline CDR1 is SQVTM and CDR2 ANQGSEA. The CDR3 here is CSVEYGVNTGELFF. CDR3 DNA: TGCAGCGTTGAGTATGGGGTGAACACCGGGGAGCTGTTTTTT.

The sample holds a few counts of this clonotype. The rearrangement links TRBV11-2 to TRBJ2-2; perhaps TRBD2 as D (5 bases). Germline assignment: CDR1 SGHAT and CDR2 FQNNGV. The length of the CDR3 is 15 residues. The V end was cut by 4 bases, the J end by 2 bases, with 11 bases between. This CDR3 reads CASSSASLNTGELFF. The CDR3 DNA sequence: TGTGCCAGCAGCTCGGCTAGCCTCAACACCGGGGAGCTGTTTTTT.

The J gene is TRBJ1-2, the V gene TRBV7-2; 12 bases match TRBD1. CDR1 is SGHTA, CDR2 FQGNSA, per germline. Unmatched junction bases numbered 6, after V lost 0 bases and J lost 4 bases. The CDR3 runs 17 residues. CDR3 in amino acids: CASSLAGDRGPVYGYTF. In DNA form, the CDR3 reads TGTGCCAGCAGCTTAGCTGGGGACAGGGGGCCGGTCTATGGCTACACCTTC.

This clonotype was observed a handful of times. The rearrangement joins TRBV12-3 or TRBV12-4 to TRBJ2-3; 10 bases map to TRBD2. CDR3 length equals 15 residues. V shed 5 bases, J shed 6 bases, and the junction held 8 bases outside the gene matches. CDR3 amino acids: CASSPTSGAGDTQYF. The CDR3 coding sequence is TGTGCCAGCAGTCCTACTAGCGGGGCGGGGGATACGCAGTATTTT.

This clonotype appeared once. The V and J genes are TRBV6-5 and TRBJ2-4; D uncertain. Germline CDR1 is MNHEY and CDR2 is SVGAGI. This CDR3 is built from 13 residues. Trimming removed 10 bases from V and 1 base from J, with 11 bases in between. Written as DNA, the CDR3 is TGTGCCACCGAGGCCCCGGCCAAAAACATTCAGTACTTC. This gives the protein CATEAPAKNIQYF.